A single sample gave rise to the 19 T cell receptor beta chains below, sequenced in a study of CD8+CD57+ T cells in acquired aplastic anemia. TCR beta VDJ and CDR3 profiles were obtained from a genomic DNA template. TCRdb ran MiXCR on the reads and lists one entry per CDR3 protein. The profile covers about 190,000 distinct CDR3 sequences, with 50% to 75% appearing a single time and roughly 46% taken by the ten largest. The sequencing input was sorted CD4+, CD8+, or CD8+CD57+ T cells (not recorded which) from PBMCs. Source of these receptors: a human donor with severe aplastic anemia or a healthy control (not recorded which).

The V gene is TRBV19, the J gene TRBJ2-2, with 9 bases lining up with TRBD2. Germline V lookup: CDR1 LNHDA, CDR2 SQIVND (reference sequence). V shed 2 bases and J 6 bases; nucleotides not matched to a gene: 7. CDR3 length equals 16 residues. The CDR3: CASSIKAGGCPGELFF. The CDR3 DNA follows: TGTGCCAGTAGTATAAAAGCGGGAGGATGTCCCGGGGAGCTGTTTTTT.

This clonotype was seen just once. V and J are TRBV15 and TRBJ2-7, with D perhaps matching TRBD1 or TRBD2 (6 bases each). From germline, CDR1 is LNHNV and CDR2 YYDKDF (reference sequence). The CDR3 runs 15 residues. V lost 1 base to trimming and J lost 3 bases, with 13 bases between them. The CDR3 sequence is CATSRGWRGDYEQYF. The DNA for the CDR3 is TGTGCCACCAGCAGAGGGTGGAGGGGGGACTACGAGCAGTACTTC.

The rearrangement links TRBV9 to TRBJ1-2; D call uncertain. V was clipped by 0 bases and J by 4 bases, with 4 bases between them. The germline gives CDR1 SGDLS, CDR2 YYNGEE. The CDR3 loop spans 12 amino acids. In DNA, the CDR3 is TGTGCCAGCAGCGTAGCGGGCTATGGCTACACCTTC. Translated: CASSVAGYGYTF. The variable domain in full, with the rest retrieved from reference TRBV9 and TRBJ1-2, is DSGVTQTPKHLITATGQRVTLRCSPRSGDLSVYWYQQSLDQGLQFLIQYYNGEERAKGNILERFSAQQFPDLHSELNLSSLELGDSALYFCASSVAGYGYTFGSGTRLTVV.

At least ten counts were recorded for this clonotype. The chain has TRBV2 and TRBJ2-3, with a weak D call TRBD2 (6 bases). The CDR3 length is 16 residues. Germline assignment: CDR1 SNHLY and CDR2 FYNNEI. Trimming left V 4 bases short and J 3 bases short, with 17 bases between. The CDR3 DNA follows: TGTGCCAGCAGTGTTATCGTGACTAGTATGACAGATACGCAGTATTTT. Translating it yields CASSVIVTSMTDTQYF.

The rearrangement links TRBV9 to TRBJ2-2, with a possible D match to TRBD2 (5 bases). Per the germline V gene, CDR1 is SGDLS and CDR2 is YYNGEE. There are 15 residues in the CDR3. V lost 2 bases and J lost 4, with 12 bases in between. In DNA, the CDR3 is TGTGCCAGCAGCGTTCGGGAAGGCCTCACCGGGGAGCTGTTTTTT. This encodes CASSVREGLTGELFF.

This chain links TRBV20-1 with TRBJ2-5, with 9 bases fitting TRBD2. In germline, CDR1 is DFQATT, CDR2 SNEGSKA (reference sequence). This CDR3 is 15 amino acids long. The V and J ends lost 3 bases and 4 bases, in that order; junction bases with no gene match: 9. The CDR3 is CSASHSGGGRETQYF. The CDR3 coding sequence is TGCAGTGCTAGTCATAGCGGGGGTGGGAGAGAGACCCAGTACTTC.

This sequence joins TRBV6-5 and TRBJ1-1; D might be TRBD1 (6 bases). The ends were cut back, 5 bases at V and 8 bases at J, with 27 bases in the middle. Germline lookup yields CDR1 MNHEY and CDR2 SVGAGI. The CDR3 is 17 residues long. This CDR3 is CASSEVQGTPRVGEAFF. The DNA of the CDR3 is TGTGCCAGCAGTGAAGTTCAGGGGACTCCGAGGGTAGGCGAAGCTTTCTTT.

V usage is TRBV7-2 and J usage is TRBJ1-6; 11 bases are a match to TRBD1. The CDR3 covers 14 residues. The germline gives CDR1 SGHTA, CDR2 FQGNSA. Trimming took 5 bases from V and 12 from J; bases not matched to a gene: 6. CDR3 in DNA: TGTGCCAGCAGCGCGGACAGGGGGCGAGAACCCCTCCACTTT. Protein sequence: CASSADRGREPLHF.

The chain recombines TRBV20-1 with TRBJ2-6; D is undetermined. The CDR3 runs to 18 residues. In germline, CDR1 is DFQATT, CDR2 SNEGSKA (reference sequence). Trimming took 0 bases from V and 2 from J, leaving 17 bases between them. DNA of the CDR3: TGCAGTGCTAGAGATGCGACAAAGACCTCCACTGGGGCCAACGTCCTGACTTTC. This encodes CSARDATKTSTGANVLTF.

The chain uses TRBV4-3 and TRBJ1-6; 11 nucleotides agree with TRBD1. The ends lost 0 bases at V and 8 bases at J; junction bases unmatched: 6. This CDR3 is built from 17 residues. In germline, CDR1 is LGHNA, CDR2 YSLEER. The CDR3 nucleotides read TGCGCCAGCAGCCAAGATTGGACAGGGGGCGCGGATTCACCCCTCCACTTT. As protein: CASSQDWTGGADSPLHF.

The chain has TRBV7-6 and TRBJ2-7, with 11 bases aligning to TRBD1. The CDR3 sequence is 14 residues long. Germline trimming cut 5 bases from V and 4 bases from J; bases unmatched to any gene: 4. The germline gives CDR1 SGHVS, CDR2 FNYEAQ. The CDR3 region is CASSRGQGAYEQYF. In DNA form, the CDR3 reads TGTGCCAGCAGCCGAGGACAGGGGGCGTACGAGCAGTACTTC.

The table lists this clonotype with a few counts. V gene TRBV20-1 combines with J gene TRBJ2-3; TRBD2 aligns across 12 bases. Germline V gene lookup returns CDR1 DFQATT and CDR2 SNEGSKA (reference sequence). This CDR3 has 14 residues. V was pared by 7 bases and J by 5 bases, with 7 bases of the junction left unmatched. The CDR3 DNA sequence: TGCAGTGGGGTTGGGACTAGCGGGTTAGATACGCAGTATTTT. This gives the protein CSGVGTSGLDTQYF.

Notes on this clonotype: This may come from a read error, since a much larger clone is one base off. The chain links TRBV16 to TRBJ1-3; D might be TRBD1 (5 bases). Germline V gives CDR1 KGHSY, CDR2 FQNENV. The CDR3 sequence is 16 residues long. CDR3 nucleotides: TGTGCCAGCAACCAATCGTGGGGGAGGAATGGAAACACCATATATTTT. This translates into CASNQSWGRNGNTIYF.

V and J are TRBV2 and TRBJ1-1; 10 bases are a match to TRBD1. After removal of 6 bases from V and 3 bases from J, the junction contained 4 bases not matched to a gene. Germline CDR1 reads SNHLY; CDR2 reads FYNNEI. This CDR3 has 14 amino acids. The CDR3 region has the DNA TGTGCCAGCAGGAGACAGGGGGCGGACACTGAAGCTTTCTTT. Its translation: CASRRQGADTEAFF. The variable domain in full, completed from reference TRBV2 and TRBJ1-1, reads EPEVTQTPSHQVTQMGQEVILRCVPISNHLYFYWYRQILGQKVEFLVSFYNNEISEKSEIFDDQFSVERPDGSNFTLKIRSTKLEDSAMYFCASRRQGADTEAFFGQGTRLTVV.

The DNA for the CDR3 is TGTGCCACCAGCAGCGGGGTTGAAGCTTTCTTT. It translates to CATSSGVEAFF. The chain is built from TRBV15 and TRBJ1-1; D not certain. The CDR3 covers 11 residues. V was cut by 3 bases and J by 7 bases, with 6 bases left in between. CDR1 is LNHNV and CDR2 is YYDKDF in the germline V gene (reference sequence).

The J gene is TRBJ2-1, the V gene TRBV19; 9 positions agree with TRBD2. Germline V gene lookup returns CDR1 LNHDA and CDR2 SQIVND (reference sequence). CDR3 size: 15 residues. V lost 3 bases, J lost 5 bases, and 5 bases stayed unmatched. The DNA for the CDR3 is TGTGCCAGTAGTATCCGACTAGCGGAACACAATGAGCAGTTCTTC. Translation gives CASSIRLAEHNEQFF.

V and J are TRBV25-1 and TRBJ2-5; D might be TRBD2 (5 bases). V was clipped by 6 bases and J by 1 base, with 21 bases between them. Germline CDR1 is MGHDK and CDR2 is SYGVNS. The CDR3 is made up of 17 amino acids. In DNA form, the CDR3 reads TGTGCCAGCAGCGAGCCCTTCCCGGGCGGGCGCCAAGAGACCCAGTACTTC. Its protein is CASSEPFPGGRQETQYF.

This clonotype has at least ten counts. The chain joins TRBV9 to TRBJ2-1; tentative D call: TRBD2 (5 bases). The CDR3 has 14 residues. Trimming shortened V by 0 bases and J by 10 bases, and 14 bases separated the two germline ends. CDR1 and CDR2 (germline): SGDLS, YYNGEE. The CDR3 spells CASSVGGLWEEQFF. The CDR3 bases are TGTGCCAGCAGCGTAGGGGGATTGTGGGAGGAGCAGTTCTTC.

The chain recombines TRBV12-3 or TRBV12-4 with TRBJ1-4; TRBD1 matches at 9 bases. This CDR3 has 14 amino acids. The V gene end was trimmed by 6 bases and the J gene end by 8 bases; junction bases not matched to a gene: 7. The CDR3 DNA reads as TGTGCCAGCAGCTTGACAGGGGGGGGAGAAAAACTGTTTTTT. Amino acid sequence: CASSLTGGGEKLFF.